The TCR beta chain described here comes from a study of blood T cell repertoires in COVID-19. The CDR3 is 13 residues long. CDR1 is MNHNS, CDR2 SASEGT, per germline. V lost 2 bases, J lost 4 bases, and 8 bases lay in between. Original processing methods: Counts of nucleated cells, estimated from reference gene primer amplification, were obtained. Sequencing was performed with immunoSEQ multiplex PCR; in TCRdb, only in-frame clones are kept and a portion is missing. V and J calls plus clone size are reproduced from that table; the DNA served to infer D and trimming. The profile covers about 160,000 clones, with approximately 92% appearing a single time and 3.5% to 5% taken by the ten largest.

The chain has TRBV6-1 and TRBJ1-1, with a possible D match to TRBD1 (6 bases). Sequencing was performed on peripheral blood. The sequence was collected from a woman aged 45-59 years with acute or convalescent COVID-19. The CDR3 here is CASSEIRGTEAFF. The CDR3 DNA sequence: TGTGCCAGCAGTGAAATCAGGGGCACTGAAGCTTTCTTT.